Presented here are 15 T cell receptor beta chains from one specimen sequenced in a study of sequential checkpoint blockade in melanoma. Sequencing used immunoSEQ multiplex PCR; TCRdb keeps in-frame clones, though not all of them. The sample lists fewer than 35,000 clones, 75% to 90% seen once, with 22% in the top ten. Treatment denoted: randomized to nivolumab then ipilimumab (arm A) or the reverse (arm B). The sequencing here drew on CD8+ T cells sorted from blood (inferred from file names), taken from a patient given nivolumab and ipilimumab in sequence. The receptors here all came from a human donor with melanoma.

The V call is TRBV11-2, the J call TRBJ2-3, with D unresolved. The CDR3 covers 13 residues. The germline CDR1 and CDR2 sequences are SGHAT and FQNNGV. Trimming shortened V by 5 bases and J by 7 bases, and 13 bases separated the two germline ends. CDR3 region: CASSLGPLHTQYF. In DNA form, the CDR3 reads TGTGCCAGCAGCCTGGGCCCCCTACATACGCAGTATTTT.

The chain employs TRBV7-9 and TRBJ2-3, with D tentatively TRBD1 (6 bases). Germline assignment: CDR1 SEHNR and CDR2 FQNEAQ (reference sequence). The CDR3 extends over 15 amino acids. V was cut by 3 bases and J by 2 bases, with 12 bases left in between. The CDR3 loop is CASSFHTGFTDTQYF. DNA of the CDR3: TGTGCCAGCAGCTTCCACACAGGGTTCACAGATACGCAGTATTTT.

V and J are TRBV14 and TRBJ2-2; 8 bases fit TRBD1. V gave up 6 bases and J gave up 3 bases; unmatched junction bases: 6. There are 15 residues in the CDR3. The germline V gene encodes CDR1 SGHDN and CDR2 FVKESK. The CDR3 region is CASSPTGVDTGELFF. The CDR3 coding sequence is TGTGCCAGCAGTCCGACAGGGGTGGACACCGGGGAGCTGTTTTTT.

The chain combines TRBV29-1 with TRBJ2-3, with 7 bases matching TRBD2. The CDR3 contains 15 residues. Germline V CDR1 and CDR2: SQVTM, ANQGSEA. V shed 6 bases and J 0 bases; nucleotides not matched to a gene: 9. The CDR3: CSVDAGEASTDTQYF. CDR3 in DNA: TGCAGCGTGGACGCGGGGGAGGCTAGCACAGATACGCAGTATTTT.

CDR3 protein: CASSTRLGRGQETQYF. The CDR3 DNA is TGTGCCAGCAGCACCAGACTAGGAAGGGGCCAAGAGACCCAGTACTTC. This chain uses TRBV11-2 with TRBJ2-5; perhaps TRBD2 as D (6 bases). Germline loops: CDR1 SGHAT, CDR2 FQNNGV. Trimming took off 5 bases at V and 1 base at J, with 17 bases between the two ends. The CDR3 length is 16 residues.

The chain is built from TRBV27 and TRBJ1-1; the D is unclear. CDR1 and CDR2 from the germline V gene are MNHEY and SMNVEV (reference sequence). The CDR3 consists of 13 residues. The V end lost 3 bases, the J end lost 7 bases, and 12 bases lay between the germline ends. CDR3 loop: CASSFSGFGEAFF. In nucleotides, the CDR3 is TGTGCCAGCAGTTTCTCCGGGTTCGGTGAAGCTTTCTTT.

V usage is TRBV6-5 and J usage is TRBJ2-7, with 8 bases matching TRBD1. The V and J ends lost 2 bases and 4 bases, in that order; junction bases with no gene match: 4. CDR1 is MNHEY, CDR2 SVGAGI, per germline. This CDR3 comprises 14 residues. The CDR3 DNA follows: TGTGCCAGCAGTTACGGTACAGGGGGATACGAGCAGTACTTC. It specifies CASSYGTGGYEQYF.

CDR3 sequence reads: CASSLQNTGELFF. CDR3 nucleotides: TGTGCCAGCAGCTTACAGAACACCGGGGAGCTGTTTTTT. The chain recombines TRBV5-4 with TRBJ2-2; no firm D call. From germline, CDR1 is SGHNT and CDR2 YYREEE (reference sequence). CDR3 length: 13 amino acids. V was trimmed by 2 bases and J by 1 base, leaving 3 bases between them.

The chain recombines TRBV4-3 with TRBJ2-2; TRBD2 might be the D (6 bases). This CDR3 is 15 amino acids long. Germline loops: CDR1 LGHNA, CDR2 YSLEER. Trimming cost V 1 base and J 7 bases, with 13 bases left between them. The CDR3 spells CASSQGEGEVGELFF. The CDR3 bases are TGCGCCAGCAGCCAAGGGGAAGGGGAGGTCGGGGAGCTGTTTTTT.

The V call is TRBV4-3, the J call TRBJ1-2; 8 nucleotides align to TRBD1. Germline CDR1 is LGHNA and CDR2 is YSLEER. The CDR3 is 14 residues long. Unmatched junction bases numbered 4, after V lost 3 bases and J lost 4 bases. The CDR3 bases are TGCGCCAGCAGCCAGTACAGGGGGGCCTATGGCTACACCTTC. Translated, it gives CASSQYRGAYGYTF.

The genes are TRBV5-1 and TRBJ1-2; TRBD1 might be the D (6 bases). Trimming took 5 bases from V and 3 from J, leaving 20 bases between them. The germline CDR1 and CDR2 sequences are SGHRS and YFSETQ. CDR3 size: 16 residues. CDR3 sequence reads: CASSYIGGRSYYGYTF. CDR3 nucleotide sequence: TGCGCCAGCAGTTATATTGGGGGCAGGTCCTACTATGGCTACACCTTC. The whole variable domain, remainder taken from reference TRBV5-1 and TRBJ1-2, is KAGVTQTPRYLIKTRGQQVTLSCSPISGHRSVSWYQQTPGQGLQFLFEYFSETQRNKGNFPGRFSGRQFSNSRSEMNVSTLELGDSALYLCASSYIGGRSYYGYTFGSGTRLTVV.

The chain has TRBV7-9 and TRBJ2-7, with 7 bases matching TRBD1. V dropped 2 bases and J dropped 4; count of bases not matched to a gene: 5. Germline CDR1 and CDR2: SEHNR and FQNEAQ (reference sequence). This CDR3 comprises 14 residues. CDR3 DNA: TGTGCCAGCAGCTTATTCGGCAGGGGGTACGAGCAGTACTTC. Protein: CASSLFGRGYEQYF. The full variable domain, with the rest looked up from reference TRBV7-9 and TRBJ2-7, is DTGVSQNPRHKITKRGQNVTFRCDPISEHNRLYWYRQTLGQGPEFLTYFQNEAQLEKSRLLSDRFSAERPKGSFSTLEIQRTEQGDSAMYLCASSLFGRGYEQYFGPGTRLTVT.

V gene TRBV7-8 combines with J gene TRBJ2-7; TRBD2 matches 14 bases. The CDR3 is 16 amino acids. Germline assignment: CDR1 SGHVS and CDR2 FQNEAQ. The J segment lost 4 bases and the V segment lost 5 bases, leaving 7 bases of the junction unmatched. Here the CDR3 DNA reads TGTGCCAGCAGCACGGGACTAGCGGGGGAAAATTACGAGCAGTACTTC. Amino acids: CASSTGLAGENYEQYF.

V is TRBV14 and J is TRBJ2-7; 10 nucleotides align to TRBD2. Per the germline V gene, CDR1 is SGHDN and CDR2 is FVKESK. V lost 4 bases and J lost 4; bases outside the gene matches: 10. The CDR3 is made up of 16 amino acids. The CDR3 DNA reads TGTGCCAGCAGCCTCAGCTCTAGCGGGAGAGGATACGAGCAGTACTTC. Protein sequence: CASSLSSSGRGYEQYF.

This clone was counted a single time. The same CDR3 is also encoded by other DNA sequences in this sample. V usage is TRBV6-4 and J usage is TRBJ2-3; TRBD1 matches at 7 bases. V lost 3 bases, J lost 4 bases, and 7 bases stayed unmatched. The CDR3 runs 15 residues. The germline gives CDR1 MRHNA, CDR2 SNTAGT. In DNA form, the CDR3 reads TGTGCCAGCAGTGAAGGGGCAGGGGGTCCAGATACGCAGTATTTT. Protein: CASSEGAGGPDTQYF.